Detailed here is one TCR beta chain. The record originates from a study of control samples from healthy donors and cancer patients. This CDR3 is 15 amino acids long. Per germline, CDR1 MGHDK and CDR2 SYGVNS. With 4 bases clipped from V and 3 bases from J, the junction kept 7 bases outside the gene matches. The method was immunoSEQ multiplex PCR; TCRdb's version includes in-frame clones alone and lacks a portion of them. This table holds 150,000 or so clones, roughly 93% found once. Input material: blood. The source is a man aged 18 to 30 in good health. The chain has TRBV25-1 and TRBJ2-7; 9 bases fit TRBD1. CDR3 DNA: TGTGCCAGCAGTGCCCTCGGGACAGGGAGCTACGAGCAGTACTTC. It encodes CASSALGTGSYEQYF.